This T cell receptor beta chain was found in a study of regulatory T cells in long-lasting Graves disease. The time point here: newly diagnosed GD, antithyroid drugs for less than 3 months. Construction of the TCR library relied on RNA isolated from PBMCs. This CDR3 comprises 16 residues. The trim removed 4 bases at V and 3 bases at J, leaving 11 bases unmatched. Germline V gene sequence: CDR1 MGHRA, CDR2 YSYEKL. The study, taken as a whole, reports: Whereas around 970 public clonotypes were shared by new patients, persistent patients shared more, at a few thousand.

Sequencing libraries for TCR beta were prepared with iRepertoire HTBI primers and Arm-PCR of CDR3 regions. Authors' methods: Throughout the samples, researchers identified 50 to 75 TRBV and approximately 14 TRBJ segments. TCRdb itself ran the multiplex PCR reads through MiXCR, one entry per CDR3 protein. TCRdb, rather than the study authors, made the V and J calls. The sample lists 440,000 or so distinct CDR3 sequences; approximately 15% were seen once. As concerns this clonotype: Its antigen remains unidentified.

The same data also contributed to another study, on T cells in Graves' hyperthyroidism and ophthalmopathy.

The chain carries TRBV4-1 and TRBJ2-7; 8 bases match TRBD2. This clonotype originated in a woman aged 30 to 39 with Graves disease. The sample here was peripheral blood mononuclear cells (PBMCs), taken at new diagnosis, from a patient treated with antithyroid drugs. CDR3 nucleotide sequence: TGCGCCAGCAGCCCCGGGCCGGGGGGGATGGACTACGAGCAGTACTTC. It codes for CASSPGPGGMDYEQYF.